Given below is one T cell receptor (beta chain) in context. Its antigen remains undetermined. The record has no base qualities; no much larger clone is one base away. The data derive from a study of CD8 T cells in Susac syndrome (dated 2019 in TCRdb). For the wider study: Among the Susac syndrome patients who were sequenced, clinically active disease was present in roughly six and clinical remission was observed in roughly eight. At the time of blood withdrawal, Susac syndrome patients were either therapy-naive, taking corticosteroids (with some also receiving IVIg), or on IVIg alone. The study used repertoire sequencing to test whether antigen drove CD8+ T cell activation and differentiation in Susac syndrome. Points the paper makes about the study in general: In patients with Susac syndrome, the CD4+ T cell repertoire showed no detectable clonal expansion. The TCR sequencing and HLA analysis was acknowledged to have included a relatively small number of individuals.

RNA was extracted with the RNeasy kit and 0.5 to 1 ug was reverse transcribed using random hexamers. TCR beta CDR3 regions were amplified with the immunoSEQ multiplex PCR assay covering 54 Vbeta and 13 Jbeta segments. To correct PCR amplification bias, a synthetic template baseline was used for both primer optimization and computational correction. In the authors' own workflow: Reads were assigned to V, D and J genes according to IMGT and analyzed in immunoSEQ Analyzer, with only productive sequences retained. Clonality was computed as one minus Shannon entropy normalized by log2 of the number of productive unique sequences. For each patient and control, public and private clones were evaluated within the 100 most prevalent clones. Susac-specific clones were defined as absent from healthy and MS cohorts, 1052 published viral clones and other ImmuneACCESS disease sequences. The raw public data were reprocessed by TCRdb itself: fastp quality trimming at Q25, MiXCR clonotype calling, in-frame beta chains only. Entries are consolidated by CDR3 protein sequence, retaining the most common genes and DNA. The V and J calls follow TCRdb's processing rather than the paper's. This sample holds over 130,000 distinct CDR3 sequences; roughly 94% were observed only once. The ten largest clones take up 0.14% of the sample.

Peripheral blood CD8+ and CD4+ T cells from healthy donors, Susac syndrome patients and multiple sclerosis patients were profiled using high-throughput TCR beta sequencing. Susac syndrome patients met recently defined diagnostic criteria for definite or probable disease. CD8+ TEMRA cells were enriched by FACS, while bulk CD8+ and CD4+ T cells were purified by magnetic negative isolation. Blood was drawn into EDTA tubes, processed within 24 hours, and PBMCs were isolated by density gradient centrifugation. PBMCs intended for TCR sequencing were cryopreserved in liquid nitrogen and thawed later in a water bath at 37 degrees C. Purity of sorted or isolated CD4+, CD8+ and CD8+ TEMRA cells was at least 90%. The germline V gene (reference sequence) gives CDR1 as GTSNPN and CDR2 as SVGIG. The junction carries 9 bases between V and J, which are trimmed by 2 bases and 7 bases respectively. Spanning cysteine to phenylalanine, the CDR3 consists of 13 amino acids. The sequence is cut down to CDR3 DNA, 39 bases in frame from base 1.

The sample was CD4+ T cells from PBMCs. This TCR derives from a human donor with Susac syndrome. This chain joins TRBV30 to TRBJ1-6; TRBD1 is perhaps the D gene, given 6 matching bases. The CDR3 protein is CAWSQGQNSPLHF. Here is the DNA: TGTGCCTGGAGTCAAGGACAGAATTCACCCCTCCACTTT.